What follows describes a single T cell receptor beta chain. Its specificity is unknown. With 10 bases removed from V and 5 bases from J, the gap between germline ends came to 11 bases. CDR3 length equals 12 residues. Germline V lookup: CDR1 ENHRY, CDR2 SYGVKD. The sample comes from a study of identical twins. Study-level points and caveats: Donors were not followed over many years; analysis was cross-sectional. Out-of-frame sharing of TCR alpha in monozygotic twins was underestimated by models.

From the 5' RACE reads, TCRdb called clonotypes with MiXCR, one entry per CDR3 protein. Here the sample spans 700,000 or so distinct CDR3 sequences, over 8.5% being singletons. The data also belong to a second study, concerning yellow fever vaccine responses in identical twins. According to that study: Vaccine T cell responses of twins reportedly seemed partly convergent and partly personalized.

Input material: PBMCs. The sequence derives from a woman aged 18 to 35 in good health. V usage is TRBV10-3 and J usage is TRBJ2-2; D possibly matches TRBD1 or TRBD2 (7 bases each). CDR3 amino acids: CASQGGTGELFF. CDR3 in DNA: TGTGCCAGTCAGGGGGGGACCGGGGAGCTGTTTTTT.